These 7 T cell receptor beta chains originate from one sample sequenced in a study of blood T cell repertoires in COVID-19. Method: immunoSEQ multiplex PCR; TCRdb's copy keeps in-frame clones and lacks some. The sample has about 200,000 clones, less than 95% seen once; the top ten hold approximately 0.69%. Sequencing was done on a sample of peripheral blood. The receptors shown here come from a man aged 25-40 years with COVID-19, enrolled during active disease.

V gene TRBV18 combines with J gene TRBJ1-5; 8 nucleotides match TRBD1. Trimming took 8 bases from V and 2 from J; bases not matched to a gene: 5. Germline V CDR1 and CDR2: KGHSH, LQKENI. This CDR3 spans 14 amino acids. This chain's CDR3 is CASTQGDGNQPQHF. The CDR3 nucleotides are TGTGCCAGCACACAGGGGGACGGCAATCAGCCCCAGCATTTT.

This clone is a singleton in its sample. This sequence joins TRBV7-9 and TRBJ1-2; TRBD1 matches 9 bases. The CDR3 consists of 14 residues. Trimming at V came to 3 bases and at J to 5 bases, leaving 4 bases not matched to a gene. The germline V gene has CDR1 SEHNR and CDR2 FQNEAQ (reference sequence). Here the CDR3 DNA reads TGTGCCAGCAGCTTGGGACAGGGCAATTATGGCTACACCTTC. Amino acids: CASSLGQGNYGYTF.

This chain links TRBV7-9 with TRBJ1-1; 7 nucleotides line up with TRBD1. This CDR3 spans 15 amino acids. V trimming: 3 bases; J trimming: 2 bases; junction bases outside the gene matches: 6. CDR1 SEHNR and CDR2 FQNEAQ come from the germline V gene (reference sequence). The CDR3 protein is CASSFETGRNTEAFF. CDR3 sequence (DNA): TGTGCCAGCAGCTTTGAGACAGGGCGAAACACTGAAGCTTTCTTT.

CDR3 DNA sequence: TGTGCCAGCAGCTCTAACAGGTTTCGAAGCTCTGGAAACACCATATATTTT. Protein sequence: CASSSNRFRSSGNTIYF. The genes are TRBV7-9 and TRBJ1-3, with D tentatively TRBD1 (5 bases). Germline lookup yields CDR1 SEHNR and CDR2 FQNEAQ (reference sequence). The V and J ends lost 4 bases and 0 bases respectively, with 16 bases between them. This CDR3 contains 17 residues.

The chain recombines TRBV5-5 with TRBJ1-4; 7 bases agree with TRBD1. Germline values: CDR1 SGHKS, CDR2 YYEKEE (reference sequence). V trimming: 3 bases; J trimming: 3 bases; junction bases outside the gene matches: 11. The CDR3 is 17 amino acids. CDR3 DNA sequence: TGTGCCAGCAGCTCGACAGGGATACACAATGCTAATGAAAAACTGTTTTTT. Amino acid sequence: CASSSTGIHNANEKLFF.

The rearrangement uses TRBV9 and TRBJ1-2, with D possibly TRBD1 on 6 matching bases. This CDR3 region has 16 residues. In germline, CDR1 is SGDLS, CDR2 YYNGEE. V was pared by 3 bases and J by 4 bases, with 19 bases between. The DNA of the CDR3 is TGTGCCAGCAGCGAGGGGGGGGTCCCGGCCGCCTATGGCTACACCTTC. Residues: CASSEGGVPAAYGYTF.

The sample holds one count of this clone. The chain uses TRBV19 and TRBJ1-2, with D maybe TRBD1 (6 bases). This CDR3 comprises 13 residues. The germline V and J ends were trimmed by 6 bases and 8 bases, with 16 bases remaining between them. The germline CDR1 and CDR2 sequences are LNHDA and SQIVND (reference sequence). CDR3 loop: CASRKIGTIGYTF. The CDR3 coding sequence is TGTGCCAGTAGGAAAATCGGGACAATCGGCTACACCTTC.